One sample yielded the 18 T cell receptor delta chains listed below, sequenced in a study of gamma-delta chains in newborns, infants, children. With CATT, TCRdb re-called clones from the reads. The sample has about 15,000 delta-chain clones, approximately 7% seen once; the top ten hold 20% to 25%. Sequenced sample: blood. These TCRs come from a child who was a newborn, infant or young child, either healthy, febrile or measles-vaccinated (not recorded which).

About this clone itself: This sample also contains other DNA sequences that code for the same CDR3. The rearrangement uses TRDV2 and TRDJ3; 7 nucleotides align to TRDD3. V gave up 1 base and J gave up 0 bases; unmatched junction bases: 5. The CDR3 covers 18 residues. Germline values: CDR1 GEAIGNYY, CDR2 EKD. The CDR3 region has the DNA TGTGCCTGTGACACTGGGGGAGCCCGCTCCTGGGACACCCGACAGATGTTTTTC. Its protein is CACDTGGARSWDTRQMFF.

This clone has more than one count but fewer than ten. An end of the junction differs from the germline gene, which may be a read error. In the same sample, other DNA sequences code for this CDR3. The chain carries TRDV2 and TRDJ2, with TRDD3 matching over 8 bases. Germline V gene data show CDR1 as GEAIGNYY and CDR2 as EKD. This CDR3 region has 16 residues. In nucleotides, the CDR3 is TGTGCCTGTGACACTGGGGGATCCGCTTTGACAGCCCAACTCTTCTTT. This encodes CACDTGGSALTAQLFF.

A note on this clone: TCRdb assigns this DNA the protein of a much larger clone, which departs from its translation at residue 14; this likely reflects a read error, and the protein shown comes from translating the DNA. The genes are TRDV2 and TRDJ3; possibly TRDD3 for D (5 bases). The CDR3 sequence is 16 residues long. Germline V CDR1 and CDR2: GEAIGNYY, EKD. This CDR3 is CACDTVLSWDTRQVFF. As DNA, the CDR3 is TGTGCCTGTGACACCGTACTCTCCTGGGACACCCGACAGGTGTTTTTC.

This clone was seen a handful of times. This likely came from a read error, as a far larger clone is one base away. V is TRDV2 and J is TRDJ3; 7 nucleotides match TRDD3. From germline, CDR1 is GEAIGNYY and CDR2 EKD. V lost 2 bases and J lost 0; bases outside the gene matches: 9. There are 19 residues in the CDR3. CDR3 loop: CACDKVLGNSSWDTRQMFF. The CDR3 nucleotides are TGTGCCTGTGACAAAGTACTGGGGAATAGCTCCTGGGACACCCGACAGATGTTTTTC.

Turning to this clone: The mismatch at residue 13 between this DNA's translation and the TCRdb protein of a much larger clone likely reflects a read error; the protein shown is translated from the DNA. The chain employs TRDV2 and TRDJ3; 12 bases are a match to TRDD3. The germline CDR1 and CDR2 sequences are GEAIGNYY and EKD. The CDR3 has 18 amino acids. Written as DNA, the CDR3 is TGTGCCTGTGACAATACTGGGGGATACTCCTGGGACAGCCGACAGATGTTTTTC. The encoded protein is CACDNTGGYSWDSRQMFF.

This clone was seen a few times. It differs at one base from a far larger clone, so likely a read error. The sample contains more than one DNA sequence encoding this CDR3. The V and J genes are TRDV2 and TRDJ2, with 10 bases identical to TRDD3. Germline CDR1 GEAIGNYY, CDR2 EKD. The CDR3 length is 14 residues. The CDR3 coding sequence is TGTGCCTGTGACACCGTGGGGGATACAGCACAATTCTTCTTT. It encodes CACDTVGDTAQFFF.

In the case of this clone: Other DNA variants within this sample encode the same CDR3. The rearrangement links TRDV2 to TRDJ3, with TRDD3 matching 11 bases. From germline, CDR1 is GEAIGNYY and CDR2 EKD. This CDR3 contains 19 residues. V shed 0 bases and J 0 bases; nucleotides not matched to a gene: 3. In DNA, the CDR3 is TGTGCCTGTGACACCCTCACTGGGGGATACTCCTGGGACACCCGACAGATGTTTTTC. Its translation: CACDTLTGGYSWDTRQMFF.

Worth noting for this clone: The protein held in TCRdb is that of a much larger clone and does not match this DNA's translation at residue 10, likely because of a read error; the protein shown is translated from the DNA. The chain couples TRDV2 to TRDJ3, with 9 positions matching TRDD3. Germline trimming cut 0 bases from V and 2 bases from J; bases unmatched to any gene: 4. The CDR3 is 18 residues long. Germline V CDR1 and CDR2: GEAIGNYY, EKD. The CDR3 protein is CACDTGGYRAWDTRQMFF. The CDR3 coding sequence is TGTGCCTGTGACACCGGGGGATACAGGGCCTGGGACACCCGACAGATGTTTTTC.

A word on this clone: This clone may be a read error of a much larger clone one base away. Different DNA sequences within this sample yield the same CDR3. DNA of the CDR3: TGTGCCTGCGACACCTGGGGGATACCCTGGGACACCCGACAGATGTTTTTC. Translating it yields CACDTWGIPWDTRQMFF. The chain carries TRDV2 and TRDJ3; 11 bases agree with TRDD3. The length of the CDR3 is 17 residues. Germline V gives CDR1 GEAIGNYY, CDR2 EKD.

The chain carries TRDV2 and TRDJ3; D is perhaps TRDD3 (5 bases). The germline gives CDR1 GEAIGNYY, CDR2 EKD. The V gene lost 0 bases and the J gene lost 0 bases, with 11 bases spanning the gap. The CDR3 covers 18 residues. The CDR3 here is CACDTLLGNSWDTRQMFF. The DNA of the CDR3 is TGTGCCTGTGACACCCTCTTGGGGAACTCCTGGGACACCCGACAGATGTTTTTC.

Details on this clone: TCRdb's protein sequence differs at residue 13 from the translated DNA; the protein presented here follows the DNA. DNA for the CDR3: TGTGCCTGTGTAAGACTGGGGGACACCGATAAACTCTTCTTT. It specifies CACVRLGDTDKLFF. This rearrangement joins TRDV2 to TRDJ1, with TRDD3 matching over 9 bases. TRDJ2 matches the DNA end more closely, so the J call is doubtful. CDR3 length: 14 residues. Germline lookup yields CDR1 GEAIGNYY and CDR2 EKD.

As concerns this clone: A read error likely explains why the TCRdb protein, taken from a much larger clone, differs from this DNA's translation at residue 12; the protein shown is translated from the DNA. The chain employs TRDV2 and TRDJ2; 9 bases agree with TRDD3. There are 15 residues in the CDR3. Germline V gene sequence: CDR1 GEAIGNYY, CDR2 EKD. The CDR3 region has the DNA TGTGCCTGTGACCCACTGGGGGAGAGAACAGCACACCTCTTCTTT. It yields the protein CACDPLGERTAHLFF.

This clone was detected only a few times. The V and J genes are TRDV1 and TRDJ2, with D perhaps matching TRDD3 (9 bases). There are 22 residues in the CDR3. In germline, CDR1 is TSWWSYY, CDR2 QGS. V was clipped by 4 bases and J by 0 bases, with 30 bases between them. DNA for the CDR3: TGTGCTCTTGGGGCCCACTTCCTACCGGGGGATACTAGGGCCGCTTTGACAGCACAACTCTTCTTT. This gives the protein CALGAHFLPGDTRAALTAQLFF.

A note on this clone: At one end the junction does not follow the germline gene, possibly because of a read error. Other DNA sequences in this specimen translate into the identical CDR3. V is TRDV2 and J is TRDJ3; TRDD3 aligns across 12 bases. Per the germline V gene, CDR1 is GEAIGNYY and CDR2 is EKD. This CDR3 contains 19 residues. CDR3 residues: CACDSVLGDTVWDTRQMFF. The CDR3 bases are TGTGCCTGTGACTCCGTACTGGGGGATACAGTTTGGGACACCCGGCAGATGTTTTTC.

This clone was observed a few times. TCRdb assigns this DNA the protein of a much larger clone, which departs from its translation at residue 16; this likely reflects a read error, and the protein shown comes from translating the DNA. The CDR3 sequence: CACDTGWGSSWDTRQLFF. The DNA for the CDR3 is TGTGCCTGTGACACCGGTTGGGGGAGCTCCTGGGACACCCGACAGTTGTTTTTC. This chain links TRDV2 with TRDJ3; 7 bases line up with TRDD3. CDR3 length: 18 residues. Per germline, CDR1 GEAIGNYY and CDR2 EKD.

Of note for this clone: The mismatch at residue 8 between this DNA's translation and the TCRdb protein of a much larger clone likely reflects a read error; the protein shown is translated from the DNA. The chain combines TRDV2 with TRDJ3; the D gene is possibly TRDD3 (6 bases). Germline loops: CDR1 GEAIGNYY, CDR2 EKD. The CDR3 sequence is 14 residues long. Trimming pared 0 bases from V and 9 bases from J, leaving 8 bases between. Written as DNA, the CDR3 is TGTGCCTGTGACACCTGGGGGGGCACCCGACAGATGTTTTTC. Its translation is CACDTWGGTRQMFF.

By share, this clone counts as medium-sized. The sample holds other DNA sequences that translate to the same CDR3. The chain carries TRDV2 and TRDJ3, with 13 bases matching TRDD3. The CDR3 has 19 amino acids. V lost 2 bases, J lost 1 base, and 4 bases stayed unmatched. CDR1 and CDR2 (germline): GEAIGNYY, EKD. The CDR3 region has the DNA TGTGCCTGTGACAAAGTACTGGGGGATACGTCCTGGGACACCCGACAGATGTTTTTC. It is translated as CACDKVLGDTSWDTRQMFF.

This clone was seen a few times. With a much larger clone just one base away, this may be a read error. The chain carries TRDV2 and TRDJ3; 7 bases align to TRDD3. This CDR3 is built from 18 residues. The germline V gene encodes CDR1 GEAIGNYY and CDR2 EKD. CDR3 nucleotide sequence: TGTGCCTGTGACACCGTACTGGGGAGCTCCTGGGACACCCGAAAGATGTTTTTC. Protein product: CACDTVLGSSWDTRKMFF.